The rows below give T cell receptor beta chains drawn from one sample of a study of T cell repertoires in cytomegalovirus infection. Each CDR3 protein gets one entry after TCRdb re-called the reads with MiXCR. The sample holds hundreds of thousands of distinct CDR3 sequences, roughly 30% seen once. No antigen is known for these receptors. The specimen was cultured CD8+ T cells from PBMCs, collected from culture after CMV antigen stimulation. The receptors shown here come from a human donor in good health (CMV status not recorded). Some clones in this sample may be carry-over from other donors' samples. Each CDR3 is given with its conserved first and last residue. A D gene is named only where the DNA matches it firmly. Size tells how often a clone was seen (once, few, many) or the class of an expanded clone, and some rows leave it out.

d_gene | abundance | j_gene | v_gene | CDR3aa | CDR3nt
TRBD1 | few | TRBJ2-5 | TRBV2 | CASSEKITGGVEETQYF | TGTGCCAGCAGTGAAAAGATTACAGGGGGAGTTGAGGAGACCCAGTACTTC
NA | NA | TRBJ2-5 | TRBV20-1 | CSAQVPAPQETQYF | TGCAGTGCTCAGGTGCCTGCCCCACAAGAGACCCAGTACTTC
NA | few | TRBJ2-1 | TRBV12-3/TRBV12-4 | CASSWQGTRYNEQFF | TGTGCCAGCAGTTGGCAGGGGACGAGATACAATGAGCAGTTCTTC
NA | few | TRBJ1-1 | TRBV27 | CATRIDRTNMNTEAFF | TGTGCCACCCGGATTGACAGGACGAACATGAACACTGAAGCTTTCTTT
NA | few | TRBJ1-2 | TRBV27 | CASSLSRVPYGYTF | TGTGCCAGCAGTTTATCGAGGGTTCCCTATGGCTACACCTTC
NA | many | TRBJ2-7 | TRBV4-2 | CASSQEVGTGSYEQYF | TGTGCCAGCAGCCAAGAAGTGGGGACCGGCTCCTACGAGCAGTACTTC
NA | many | TRBJ1-4 | TRBV12-3/TRBV12-4 | CASSDTLGATNEKLFF | TGTGCCAGCAGTGACACCCTAGGGGCAACTAATGAAAAACTGTTTTTT
TRBD1 | few | TRBJ1-1 | TRBV19 | CASTIGQGGFEAFF | TGTGCCAGTACCATTGGACAGGGGGGTTTTGAAGCTTTCTTT
TRBD2 | many | TRBJ2-7 | TRBV7-2 | CASSYSLWAGGLPYEQYF | TGTGCCAGCAGCTACTCCCTATGGGCGGGGGGATTGCCCTACGAGCAGTACTTC
TRBD2 | many | TRBJ2-3 | TRBV9 | CASSVLAGGTDTQYF | TGTGCCAGCAGCGTTCTAGCGGGGGGCACAGATACGCAGTATTTT
NA | few | TRBJ2-7 | TRBV4-1 | CASSQGRSAYEQYF | TGCGCCAGCAGCCAGGGCAGATCGGCCTACGAGCAGTACTTC
NA | many | TRBJ1-6 | TRBV12-3/TRBV12-4 | CASSPGHLPLNSPLHF | TGTGCCAGCAGCCCTGGACACCTCCCCTTGAATTCACCCCTCCACTTT
NA | NA | TRBJ1-4 | TRBV7-9 | CASSRESEGEKLFF | TGTGCCAGCAGCCGAGAGAGCGAGGGGGAAAAACTGTTTTTT
NA | NA | TRBJ2-5 | TRBV9 | CASSVVGEQLETQYF | TGTGCCAGCAGCGTAGTCGGGGAACAGTTGGAGACCCAGTACTTC
NA | few | TRBJ2-1 | TRBV25-1 | CASSVSKNEQFF | TGTGCCAGCAGTGTATCTAAGAATGAGCAGTTCTTC
NA | many | TRBJ2-2 | TRBV6-5 | CASSYSPAGVRMDTGELFF | TGTGCCAGCAGTTACTCGCCGGCAGGGGTCCGCATGGACACCGGGGAGCTGTTTTTT
NA | few | TRBJ1-1 | TRBV12-3/TRBV12-4 | CASSSSSWTVLNTEAFF | TGTGCCAGCAGTTCCTCCTCATGGACAGTATTAAACACTGAAGCTTTCTTT
NA | few | TRBJ1-1 | TRBV18 | CASSPPSSPATEAFF | TGTGCCAGCTCACCACCTTCATCCCCGGCCACTGAAGCTTTCTTT
NA | few | TRBJ2-1 | TRBV19 | CASSINRDPPYNEQFF | TGTGCCAGTAGTATTAATAGGGATCCCCCCTACAATGAGCAGTTCTTC
NA | NA | TRBJ2-3 | TRBV7-8 | CASSLALLTDTQYF | TGTGCCAGCAGCTTAGCGCTGCTCACAGATACGCAGTATTTT
NA | NA | TRBJ1-2 | TRBV7-4 | CASIGRDGYTF | TGTGCCAGCATAGGGCGGGATGGCTACACCTTC
NA | few | TRBJ2-2 | TRBV7-2 | CASSLALLGTTGELFF | TGTGCCAGCAGCTTAGCGTTGCTGGGAACCACCGGGGAGCTGTTTTTT
NA | NA | TRBJ1-2 | TRBV20-1 | CSARDGAVAF | TGCAGTGCTAGAGATGGGGCAGTCGCATTC
NA | NA | TRBJ1-1 | TRBV19 | CACRLGNTEAFF | TGTGCCTGCCGCCTAGGGAACACTGAAGCTTTCTTT
TRBD1 | NA | TRBJ2-5 | TRBV6-2/TRBV6-3 | CASSTGTVYFETQYF | TGTGCCAGCAGTACAGGGACAGTCTATTTTGAGACCCAGTACTTC
NA | few | TRBJ2-4 | TRBV6-2/TRBV6-3 | CASRDPASHIQYF | TGTGCCAGCAGGGACCCGGCGTCCCACATTCAGTACTTC
NA | NA | TRBJ1-5 | TRBV27 | CASSLPGGETDTQHF | TGTGCCAGCAGTTTACCCGGGGGGGAAACAGATACGCAGCATTTT
TRBD2 | few | TRBJ2-5 | TRBV6-1 | CASSGPRTSGGPAETQYF | TGTGCCAGCAGTGGTCCAAGGACTAGCGGGGGGCCCGCGGAGACCCAGTACTTC
NA | NA | TRBJ1-1 | TRBV27 | CASSLSGNSGTEAFF | TGTGCCAGCAGTTTATCTGGGAACTCTGGCACTGAAGCTTTCTTT
NA | NA | TRBJ2-1 | TRBV12-5 | CASGFTGSSYNEQFF | TGTGCTAGTGGTTTCACAGGGAGCTCCTACAATGAGCAGTTCTTC
NA | NA | TRBJ2-5 | TRBV27 | CASKGIQETQYF | TGTGCCAGCAAAGGGATCCAAGAGACCCAGTACTTC
TRBD2 | NA | TRBJ2-5 | TRBV28 | CASSFLAGTQYF | TGTGCCAGCAGTTTCCTAGCGGGGACCCAGTACTTC
NA | NA | TRBJ2-2 | TRBV2 | CASRLGTSKDTGELFF | TGTGCCAGCAGGTTGGGGACCTCTAAAGACACCGGGGAGCTGTTTTTT
NA | few | TRBJ2-2 | TRBV6-5 | CASSYLGARAGELFF | TGTGCCAGCAGTTACCTAGGGGCGCGCGCCGGGGAGCTGTTTTTT
TRBD1 | few | TRBJ2-7 | TRBV6-6 | CASSYGQGAGTQPYEQYF | TGTGCCAGCAGTTACGGACAGGGGGCCGGTACCCAACCCTACGAGCAGTACTTC
NA | NA | TRBJ1-5 | TRBV20-1 | CSATDSQVYSNQPQHF | TGCAGTGCTACCGATTCCCAGGTTTATAGCAATCAGCCCCAGCATTTT
NA | NA | TRBJ1-2 | TRBV12-3/TRBV12-4 | CASSLSVTNYGYTF | TGTGCCAGCAGTTTGAGCGTAACTAACTATGGCTACACCTTC
NA | few | TRBJ1-6 | TRBV14 | CASSQDWGPNSPLHF | TGTGCCAGCAGCCAAGATTGGGGACCGAATTCACCCCTCCACTTT
NA | NA | TRBJ1-2 | TRBV4-1 | CASSVDRSYGYTF | TGCGCCAGCAGCGTCGACAGGAGCTATGGCTACACCTTC
NA | NA | TRBJ1-1 | TRBV2 | CASSDLRGRANTEAFF | TGTGCCAGCAGTGATTTGAGGGGACGGGCGAACACTGAAGCTTTCTTT
TRBD2 | many | TRBJ2-7 | TRBV7-2 | CASSSPGTSLEQYF | TGTGCCAGCAGCTCACCTGGGACTAGTCTCGAGCAGTACTTC
NA | NA | TRBJ2-7 | TRBV5-6 | CASSLIRASYEQYF | TGTGCCAGCAGCTTGATCAGGGCTTCCTACGAGCAGTACTTC
NA | once | TRBJ2-7 | TRBV27 | CASGLGQASSYEQYF | TGTGCCAGCGGTTTGGGGCAGGCCAGCTCCTACGAGCAGTACTTC
NA | NA | TRBJ2-1 | TRBV2 | CAGRREGSYNEQFF | TGTGCCGGGCGGCGAGAGGGCTCCTACAATGAGCAGTTCTTC
TRBD1 | few | TRBJ1-6 | TRBV5-8 | CASSLGIDRGLYNSPLHF | TGTGCCAGCAGCTTGGGAATCGACAGGGGGCTATATAATTCACCCCTCCACTTT
NA | few | TRBJ1-1 | TRBV6-1 | CASNSRDRENTEAFF | TGTGCCAGCAACTCTCGGGACCGGGAGAACACTGAAGCTTTCTTT
TRBD2 | NA | TRBJ2-7 | TRBV27 | CASPREGGQVHEQYF | TGTGCCAGCCCCCGGGAGGGGGGGCAGGTCCACGAGCAGTACTTC
NA | NA | TRBJ1-2 | TRBV20-1 | CSARERVRANYGYTF | TGCAGTGCTAGGGAGCGGGTTCGGGCTAACTATGGCTACACCTTC
NA | NA | TRBJ2-5 | TRBV5-6 | CASGRGTQYF | TGTGCCAGCGGGCGGGGGACCCAGTACTTC
TRBD1 | NA | TRBJ2-7 | TRBV27 | CASSLGNRGLEQYF | TGTGCCAGCAGTTTGGGAAACAGGGGGTTGGAGCAGTACTTC
NA | NA | TRBJ1-1 | TRBV6-1 | CASSDPNEKAFF | TGTGCCAGCAGTGACCCGAACGAGAAAGCTTTCTTT
TRBD2 | NA | TRBJ2-4 | TRBV20-1 | CSAFQLTSGVDIQYF | TGCAGTGCTTTCCAGCTGACTAGCGGGGTTGACATTCAGTACTTC